This entry features one TCR beta chain sequence. Primers: 60 V beta forward and 13 J beta reverse. This table comes from immunoSEQ multiplex PCR, and its TCRdb copy is limited to in-frame clones, with some not included. Here the sample spans some 70,000 clones, 81% being singletons. This sample was taken from a study of glioma-infiltrating T cells after dendritic cell vaccination. The CDR3 is 14 amino acids. With V trimmed by 5 bases and J by 7 bases, 8 bases remained unmatched. Germline lookup yields CDR1 MNHNS and CDR2 SASEGT. The chain employs TRBV6-1 and TRBJ2-1; 7 bases fit TRBD1. This TCR was sampled from a human donor with glioblastoma. Source: blood, taken before dendritic cell vaccination. CDR3 in DNA: TGTGCCAGCAGTCGACAGGGCCTCGGAAATGAGCAGTTCTTC. It encodes CASSRQGLGNEQFF.